Listed below are T cell receptor beta chains from one sample, sequenced in a study of cytomegalovirus exposure and HLA in healthy donors. Clones were sequenced by immunoSEQ multiplex PCR, and TCRdb holds only the in-frame ones, with some missing. Of approximately 110,000 clones listed, more than 75% were seen once; the top ten hold about 13%. The specimen was PBMCs. These receptors originate from a woman aged 55-69 years in good health and CMV-seropositive. CDR3s include the opening cysteine and the closing phenylalanine or tryptophan. A D gene is named only where the DNA matches it firmly. Clone size is given for some rows only: seen once, a few or many times, or a class if the clone is expanded.

d_call: TRBD1
v_call: TRBV5-1
clone_size: -
j_call: TRBJ2-7
cdr3_nt: TGCGCCAGCAGCACTCCAACAGGGGGCGAGAACTACGAGCAGTACTTC
cdr3_aa: CASSTPTGGENYEQYF

d_call: TRBD1
v_call: TRBV19
clone_size: -
j_call: TRBJ1-1
cdr3_nt: TGTGCCAGTAACAGACAGGGTATCACTGAAGCTTTCTTT
cdr3_aa: CASNRQGITEAFF

d_call: -
v_call: TRBV4-2
clone_size: -
j_call: TRBJ2-7
cdr3_nt: TGTGCCAGCAGCCAAGGAAGGAGTTTCCCCCCCTACGAGCAGTACTTC
cdr3_aa: CASSQGRSFPPYEQYF

d_call: -
v_call: TRBV9
clone_size: -
j_call: TRBJ2-3
cdr3_nt: TGTGCCAGCAGCGTAACAGGTGACACAGATACGCAGTATTTT
cdr3_aa: CASSVTGDTDTQYF

d_call: TRBD1
v_call: TRBV7-9
clone_size: -
j_call: TRBJ1-2
cdr3_nt: TGTGCCAGCAGACACCGGGACAGCCATGGCTACACCTTC
cdr3_aa: CASRHRDSHGYTF

d_call: TRBD1
v_call: TRBV7-9
clone_size: -
j_call: TRBJ2-2
cdr3_nt: TGTGCCTTGAGGGACAGGGGTGACGGTCTCACCGGGGAGCTGTTTTTT
cdr3_aa: CALRDRGDGLTGELFF

d_call: -
v_call: TRBV9
clone_size: -
j_call: TRBJ2-7
cdr3_nt: TGTGCCAGCACGAGCGGGCAATCCTACGAGCAGTACTTC
cdr3_aa: CASTSGQSYEQYF

d_call: -
v_call: TRBV23-1
clone_size: -
j_call: TRBJ1-6
cdr3_nt: TGCGCCAGCAGTCGTTTCAAGGACAGATTAACCTATAATTCACCCCTCCACTTT
cdr3_aa: CASSRFKDRLTYNSPLHF

d_call: -
v_call: TRBV7-6
clone_size: -
j_call: TRBJ2-1
cdr3_nt: TGTGCCAGCAGCTTAGATACTAGAGGGGAGCAGTTCTTC
cdr3_aa: CASSLDTRGEQFF

d_call: -
v_call: TRBV28
clone_size: once
j_call: TRBJ1-2
cdr3_nt: TGTGCCAGCAGACCAGTAGGCCCGAGGTATGGCTACACCTTC
cdr3_aa: CASRPVGPRYGYTF

d_call: TRBD1
v_call: TRBV18
clone_size: -
j_call: TRBJ1-2
cdr3_nt: TGTGCCAGCTCACCAAGTGACAGGGCTAACTATGGCTACACCTTC
cdr3_aa: CASSPSDRANYGYTF

d_call: TRBD1
v_call: TRBV28
clone_size: few
j_call: TRBJ1-5
cdr3_nt: TGTGCCATACTTGACAGGGGCGGCAATCAGCCCCAGCATTTT
cdr3_aa: CAILDRGGNQPQHF

d_call: -
v_call: TRBV5-6
clone_size: -
j_call: TRBJ2-2
cdr3_nt: TGTGCCAGCAGCATCTACAGGGTGAACGGGGAGCTGTTTTTT
cdr3_aa: CASSIYRVNGELFF

d_call: -
v_call: TRBV19
clone_size: -
j_call: TRBJ1-6
cdr3_nt: TGTGCCAGTACCCCACAGGGAAGCGATTCACCCCTCCACTTT
cdr3_aa: CASTPQGSDSPLHF

d_call: TRBD1
v_call: TRBV30
clone_size: -
j_call: TRBJ2-7
cdr3_nt: TGTGCCTGGAGTCGGGACAGTTACGAGCAGTACTTC
cdr3_aa: CAWSRDSYEQYF

d_call: -
v_call: TRBV18
clone_size: -
j_call: TRBJ2-5
cdr3_nt: TGTGCCAGCTCACCACCGGTGGTCCTTAGAGAGACCCAGTACTTC
cdr3_aa: CASSPPVVLRETQYF

d_call: -
v_call: TRBV4-2
clone_size: -
j_call: TRBJ1-1
cdr3_nt: TGTGCCAGCAGCCAAGATAGGAACAGGGTTGAAGCTTTCTTT
cdr3_aa: CASSQDRNRVEAFF

d_call: TRBD1
v_call: TRBV7-2
clone_size: -
j_call: TRBJ1-1
cdr3_nt: TGTGCCAGCAGCTACCGGACAGGGGGCTTAGAAGCTTTCTTT
cdr3_aa: CASSYRTGGLEAFF

d_call: -
v_call: TRBV28
clone_size: once
j_call: TRBJ2-3
cdr3_nt: TGTGCCAGCAGTAGGGACACTGGGACAGATACGCAGTATTTT
cdr3_aa: CASSRDTGTDTQYF

d_call: -
v_call: TRBV19
clone_size: -
j_call: TRBJ1-5
cdr3_nt: TGTGCCAGTAGTATAACGCTAAATCAGCCCCAGCATTTT
cdr3_aa: CASSITLNQPQHF

d_call: -
v_call: TRBV30
clone_size: -
j_call: TRBJ1-5
cdr3_nt: TGTGCCTGGAGTACCGGGGGGGCGTATCAGCCCCAGCATTTT
cdr3_aa: CAWSTGGAYQPQHF

d_call: TRBD1
v_call: TRBV11-2
clone_size: few
j_call: TRBJ1-2
cdr3_nt: TGTGCCAGCAGCCCGGGGACAGGGGGTGGCTACACCTTC
cdr3_aa: CASSPGTGGGYTF

d_call: TRBD1
v_call: TRBV7-6
clone_size: once
j_call: TRBJ1-6
cdr3_nt: TGTGCCAGCAGCCCCGACAGGGGTAATTCACCCCTCCACTTT
cdr3_aa: CASSPDRGNSPLHF

d_call: TRBD2
v_call: TRBV4-2
clone_size: -
j_call: TRBJ2-3
cdr3_nt: TGTGCCAGCAGCCAAACACTAGCGGGGGGACCGCTCACAGATACGCAGTATTTT
cdr3_aa: CASSQTLAGGPLTDTQYF

d_call: TRBD1
v_call: TRBV7-9
clone_size: -
j_call: TRBJ2-7
cdr3_nt: TGTGCCAGCAGCATCCGACGGACCACCGGGACAGACGAGCAGTACTTC
cdr3_aa: CASSIRRTTGTDEQYF

d_call: TRBD1
v_call: TRBV2
clone_size: -
j_call: TRBJ1-1
cdr3_nt: TGTGCCAGCAGTGGACAGGGGATGGCTGAAGCTTTCTTT
cdr3_aa: CASSGQGMAEAFF

d_call: TRBD2
v_call: TRBV7-2
clone_size: -
j_call: TRBJ2-7
cdr3_nt: TGTGCCAGCAGCTCCTACACCGGGACTAGCGGGTCCTACGAGCAGTACTTC
cdr3_aa: CASSSYTGTSGSYEQYF

d_call: -
v_call: TRBV19
clone_size: -
j_call: TRBJ1-6
cdr3_nt: TGTGCCAGTAGTGACGACAGAACGCGTTCACCCCTCCACTTT
cdr3_aa: CASSDDRTRSPLHF

d_call: -
v_call: TRBV7-9
clone_size: -
j_call: TRBJ2-3
cdr3_nt: TGTGCCAGCAGCTTAGAGGGGTTAACAGATACGCAGTATTTT
cdr3_aa: CASSLEGLTDTQYF

d_call: TRBD1
v_call: TRBV29-1
clone_size: -
j_call: TRBJ1-2
cdr3_nt: TGCAGCATTCGACAGGGGGCGAACTATGGCTACACCTTC
cdr3_aa: CSIRQGANYGYTF

d_call: TRBD2
v_call: TRBV18
clone_size: -
j_call: TRBJ2-3
cdr3_nt: TGTGCCAGCTCGAAGGTTGGCGGGGGAAGCACAGATACGCAGTATTTT
cdr3_aa: CASSKVGGGSTDTQYF

d_call: -
v_call: TRBV4-3
clone_size: -
j_call: TRBJ2-1
cdr3_nt: TGCGCCAGCAGCCAAGAAAGTAGGAGCTCCTACAATGAGCAGTTCTTC
cdr3_aa: CASSQESRSSYNEQFF

d_call: TRBD2
v_call: TRBV7-9
clone_size: -
j_call: TRBJ2-7
cdr3_nt: TGTGCCAGCAGCGAAGGACTAGCGGGGATCAACGAGCAGTACTTC
cdr3_aa: CASSEGLAGINEQYF

d_call: -
v_call: TRBV4-2
clone_size: few
j_call: TRBJ2-5
cdr3_nt: TGTGCCAGCAGCCAAGAAAGGGGATCGGCTTCGGCCCAGTACTTC
cdr3_aa: CASSQERGSASAQYF

d_call: TRBD1
v_call: TRBV4-3
clone_size: -
j_call: TRBJ1-5
cdr3_nt: TGCGCCAGCAGCCGATCCCGGGACAGGGAACAGCCCCAGCATTTT
cdr3_aa: CASSRSRDREQPQHF

d_call: -
v_call: TRBV6-6
clone_size: few
j_call: TRBJ1-1
cdr3_nt: TGTGCCAGCACCACCAACCCGCCAGCGGTGAACACTGAAGCTTTCTTT
cdr3_aa: CASTTNPPAVNTEAFF

d_call: TRBD1
v_call: TRBV7-2
clone_size: -
j_call: TRBJ1-2
cdr3_nt: TGTGCCAGCAGCCCACCGACAGGGGCTGGTGGCTACACCTTC
cdr3_aa: CASSPPTGAGGYTF

d_call: -
v_call: TRBV15
clone_size: -
j_call: TRBJ2-7
cdr3_nt: TGTGCCACCAGCAGCCGAGGGAGACTAGGCTACGAGCAGTACTTC
cdr3_aa: CATSSRGRLGYEQYF

d_call: TRBD2
v_call: TRBV6-5
clone_size: -
j_call: TRBJ2-7
cdr3_nt: TGTGCCAGCAGTTACTCCGCTAGCGGGGGCTACGAGCAGTACTTC
cdr3_aa: CASSYSASGGYEQYF

d_call: -
v_call: TRBV5-1
clone_size: -
j_call: TRBJ2-5
cdr3_nt: TGCGCCAGCAGCTGGAGGGGGGGAGAGACCCAGTACTTC
cdr3_aa: CASSWRGGETQYF

d_call: -
v_call: TRBV9
clone_size: few
j_call: TRBJ1-2
cdr3_nt: TGTGCCAGCAGCGTAGAGGGAGGGACCTATGGCTACACCTTC
cdr3_aa: CASSVEGGTYGYTF

d_call: -
v_call: TRBV5-1
clone_size: few
j_call: TRBJ1-1
cdr3_nt: TGCGCCAGCAGCTTGGGTTGGGGGACAGAAGCTTTCTTT
cdr3_aa: CASSLGWGTEAFF

d_call: -
v_call: TRBV9
clone_size: -
j_call: TRBJ2-1
cdr3_nt: TGTGCCAGCAGCGTAGCCCCCAGTAGGGGTCAGGAGCAGTTCTTC
cdr3_aa: CASSVAPSRGQEQFF

d_call: -
v_call: TRBV19
clone_size: -
j_call: TRBJ1-2
cdr3_nt: TGTGCCAGTGCTGGGGGAGGGTATGGCTATGGCTACACCTTC
cdr3_aa: CASAGGGYGYGYTF

d_call: TRBD2
v_call: TRBV7-2
clone_size: -
j_call: TRBJ2-5
cdr3_nt: TGTGCCAGCAGCTTGGCGGGACTAGCGGGTCAAGAGACCCAGTACTTC
cdr3_aa: CASSLAGLAGQETQYF

d_call: TRBD1
v_call: TRBV5-8
clone_size: -
j_call: TRBJ2-1
cdr3_nt: TGTGCCAGCAGCCCGTACACAGGGGCTCGGTTGAATGAGCAGTTCTTC
cdr3_aa: CASSPYTGARLNEQFF

d_call: TRBD1
v_call: TRBV13
clone_size: -
j_call: TRBJ1-2
cdr3_nt: TGTGCCAGCAGCCTGGACAGGAATAACTATGGCTACACCTTC
cdr3_aa: CASSLDRNNYGYTF

d_call: TRBD2
v_call: TRBV5-1
clone_size: -
j_call: TRBJ2-5
cdr3_nt: TGCGCCAGCAGCTTGACACCCATTAGCGGGACAGAGACCCAGTACTTC
cdr3_aa: CASSLTPISGTETQYF

d_call: -
v_call: TRBV30
clone_size: -
j_call: TRBJ1-6
cdr3_nt: TGTGCCTGGAGTGTTCAGGGAAGTTCACCCCTCCACTTT
cdr3_aa: CAWSVQGSSPLHF

d_call: -
v_call: TRBV7-2
clone_size: -
j_call: TRBJ2-5
cdr3_nt: TGTGCCAGCAGCTTAATGGAGAAAGAGACCCAGTACTTC
cdr3_aa: CASSLMEKETQYF

d_call: TRBD1
v_call: TRBV4-2
clone_size: -
j_call: TRBJ1-3
cdr3_nt: TGTGCCAGCAGCCAAGATAAACAGGGGGTACCTGGAAACACCATATATTTT
cdr3_aa: CASSQDKQGVPGNTIYF

d_call: TRBD2
v_call: TRBV10-3
clone_size: few
j_call: TRBJ2-5
cdr3_nt: TGTGCCATCAGTGAGTCTGGGGGGGTGGAGACCCAGTACTTC
cdr3_aa: CAISESGGVETQYF

d_call: TRBD1
v_call: TRBV5-1
clone_size: -
j_call: TRBJ2-2
cdr3_nt: TGCGCCAGCAGCTTGGGGGGACAGATCCTAACCGGGGAGCTGTTTTTT
cdr3_aa: CASSLGGQILTGELFF

d_call: -
v_call: TRBV29-1
clone_size: -
j_call: TRBJ1-2
cdr3_nt: TGCAGCGTTGTGTTAGGGAGGGATGGCTACACCTTC
cdr3_aa: CSVVLGRDGYTF

d_call: -
v_call: TRBV7-2
clone_size: -
j_call: TRBJ2-7
cdr3_nt: TGTGCCAGCAGAACTAGCAGCTCCTACGAGCAGTACTTC
cdr3_aa: CASRTSSSYEQYF

d_call: -
v_call: TRBV7-2
clone_size: -
j_call: TRBJ1-5
cdr3_nt: TGTGCCAGCAGACGGGACAACCGAAGCAATCAGCCCCAGCATTTT
cdr3_aa: CASRRDNRSNQPQHF